This TCR beta chain is from a study of blood T cell repertoires in COVID-19. The V gene's germline CDR1 is MNHEY and CDR2 SVGAGI. V shed 5 bases and J shed 4 bases, with 8 bases lying between them. The CDR3 totals 13 residues. Profiled with immunoSEQ multiplex PCR; TCRdb holds only in-frame clones, not every one. Of approximately 210,000 clones in the sample, approximately 85% were seen once. The sequenced sample consisted of PBMCs or T cells enriched from blood (not recorded which). The TCR originated in a man between 35 and 55 years old who had recovered from COVID-19. The rearrangement links TRBV6-5 to TRBJ2-2; no reliable D call. CDR3: CASSSPGTGELFF. Here the CDR3 DNA reads TGTGCCAGCAGTAGCCCTGGCACCGGGGAGCTGTTTTTT.